These T cell receptor beta chains were read from a single sample in a study of blood T cell repertoires in COVID-19. Using immunoSEQ multiplex PCR, the repertoire was profiled, and TCRdb retains in-frame clones only, with some absent. This sample has more than 200,000 clones, with nearly 90% found just once. Sequenced material: peripheral blood. The receptors shown here come from a man aged 18 to 35 with active or convalescent COVID-19. The CDR3 runs from the conserved cysteine through the conserved F or W. The D gene is left open where the match is weak. A row's size may be missing; if present it is once, few, many or a size class.

D gene	V gene	J gene	clone size	CDR3 protein	CDR3 DNA
TRBD1	TRBV5-1	TRBJ2-5	NA	CASSWGSGTGKETQYF	TGCGCCAGCAGCTGGGGGTCCGGGACAGGGAAAGAGACCCAGTACTTC
NA	TRBV19	TRBJ1-5	NA	CASSYQGLSSNQPQHF	TGTGCCAGTAGTTACCAGGGGTTGAGTAGCAATCAGCCCCAGCATTTT
NA	TRBV27	TRBJ2-1	NA	CASSFRESGEQFF	TGTGCCAGCAGTTTTCGAGAATCCGGTGAGCAGTTCTTC
TRBD1	TRBV18	TRBJ1-1	NA	CASSPPWDRVGTEAFF	TGTGCCAGCTCACCACCTTGGGACAGGGTAGGAACTGAAGCTTTCTTT
TRBD1	TRBV5-1	TRBJ1-1	NA	CASRTQGSGTEAFF	TGCGCCAGCAGGACACAGGGGTCGGGGACTGAAGCTTTCTTT
TRBD2	TRBV9	TRBJ2-7	few	CASSVARTSGEQYF	TGTGCCAGCAGCGTAGCGAGGACTAGCGGCGAGCAGTACTTC
TRBD2	TRBV27	TRBJ2-7	NA	CASSSTSGRARSYEQYF	TGTGCCAGCAGTTCGACTAGCGGGAGGGCCAGGTCCTACGAGCAGTACTTC
TRBD2	TRBV9	TRBJ2-1	NA	CASSLSGTNYNEQFF	TGTGCCAGCAGTCTTAGCGGGACCAACTACAATGAGCAGTTCTTC
NA	TRBV3-1/TRBV3-2	TRBJ1-2	NA	CASAPSTGNYGYTF	TGTGCCAGCGCCCCTTCAACGGGTAACTATGGCTACACCTTC
NA	TRBV6-1	TRBJ1-5	few	CASSEVQGNQPQHF	TGTGCCAGCAGTGAGGTCCAGGGCAATCAGCCCCAGCATTTT
NA	TRBV5-1	TRBJ2-7	NA	CASSLAPRTEASSYEQYF	TGCGCCAGCAGCTTGGCTCCTAGGACGGAGGCAAGCTCCTACGAGCAGTACTTC
NA	TRBV7-3	TRBJ1-1	NA	CASSLNEGVRAFF	TGTGCCAGCAGCTTAAACGAAGGGGTAAGGGCTTTCTTT
TRBD1	TRBV28	TRBJ2-5	NA	CASSTLSGDRGLETQYF	TGTGCCAGCAGTACCCTTTCGGGGGACAGGGGGCTCGAGACCCAGTACTTC
NA	TRBV4-3	TRBJ1-3	NA	CASSQEIAIGGFLSSGNTIYF	TGCGCCAGCAGCCAAGAGATAGCTATAGGGGGTTTTCTGAGCTCTGGAAACACCATATATTTT
TRBD1	TRBV5-8	TRBJ2-1	NA	CASSLSRSGGNEQFF	TGTGCCAGCAGCTTGTCCCGTTCAGGGGGCAATGAGCAGTTCTTC
NA	TRBV19	TRBJ1-1	NA	CASRERLTSRTNTEAFF	TGTGCCAGTAGAGAACGTCTGACCTCTCGGACAAACACTGAAGCTTTCTTT
NA	TRBV7-9	TRBJ2-1	NA	CASMEGYNEQFF	TGTGCCAGCATGGAGGGCTACAATGAGCAGTTCTTC
NA	TRBV6-5	TRBJ2-7	NA	CASSSRLLKALYEQYF	TGTGCCAGCAGTTCTCGTTTGTTGAAAGCTCTTTACGAGCAGTACTTC
TRBD1	TRBV7-2	TRBJ1-1	NA	CASSLGQGARWNTEAFF	TGTGCCAGCAGCTTGGGACAGGGGGCGCGTTGGAACACTGAAGCTTTCTTT
TRBD2	TRBV4-1	TRBJ2-3	NA	CASSQAGGTDTQYF	TGCGCCAGCAGCCAGGCCGGGGGGACAGATACGCAGTATTTT